A single sample gave rise to the 28 T cell receptor beta chains below, sequenced in a study of CD8+CD57+ T cells in acquired aplastic anemia. TCR beta VDJ and CDR3 were profiled, and genomic DNA was the template. MiXCR, run by TCRdb on the reads, gives a single entry per CDR3 protein. In the table there are approximately 380,000 distinct CDR3 sequences, about two thirds of which are singletons. The specimen was sorted CD4+, CD8+, or CD8+CD57+ T cells (not recorded which) from PBMCs. The receptors shown here come from a human donor in good health, serving as a control.

The V gene is TRBV2, the J gene TRBJ2-7; maybe TRBD2 (5 bases). Germline lookup yields CDR1 SNHLY and CDR2 FYNNEI. The CDR3 is made up of 13 amino acids. V was clipped by 8 bases and J by 0 bases, with 11 bases between them. The CDR3 region has the DNA TGTGCCAGCGCCGTGGAGGTCTCCTACGAGCAGTACTTC. It specifies CASAVEVSYEQYF.

V usage is TRBV6-1 and J usage is TRBJ2-7; 11 nucleotides align to TRBD2. This CDR3 region has 15 residues. Germline CDR1 reads MNHNS; CDR2 reads SASEGT. Unmatched junction bases numbered 7, after V lost 6 bases and J lost 3 bases. CDR3: CASSPGGTSGYEQYF. CDR3 coding DNA: TGTGCCAGCAGCCCTGGTGGGACTAGCGGCTACGAGCAGTACTTC.

The V and J genes are TRBV12-3 or TRBV12-4 and TRBJ2-2, with D unclear. V lost 6 bases, J lost 2 bases, and 13 bases lay in between. CDR3 length equals 15 residues. CDR3 bases: TGTGCCAGCAGGTTGAGGCAACCAAACACCGGGGAGCTGTTTTTT. As protein: CASRLRQPNTGELFF.

This clonotype was seen just once. The rearrangement joins TRBV2 to TRBJ2-1, with 13 bases identical to TRBD2. CDR1 is SNHLY, CDR2 FYNNEI, per germline. The J segment lost 7 bases and the V segment lost 5 bases, leaving 8 bases of the junction unmatched. The CDR3 totals 16 residues. The CDR3 DNA reads TGTGCCAGCAGTTATCGGACTAGCGGGAGAGAAAATGAGCAGTTCTTC. Encoded protein: CASSYRTSGRENEQFF. Full variable domain (rest looked up from reference TRBV2 and TRBJ2-1): EPEVTQTPSHQVTQMGQEVILRCVPISNHLYFYWYRQILGQKVEFLVSFYNNEISEKSEIFDDQFSVERPDGSNFTLKIRSTKLEDSAMYFCASSYRTSGRENEQFFGPGTRLTVL.

This clonotype was seen more than once but under ten times. This chain connects TRBV7-3 to TRBJ1-4; D unresolved. CDR1 is SGHTA, CDR2 FQGTGA, per germline. The germline V and J ends were trimmed by 1 base and 8 bases, with 11 bases remaining between them. This CDR3 has 14 amino acids. CDR3 nucleotide sequence: TGTGCCAGCAGCTTAAATGGTCCGGGCGAAAAACTGTTTTTT. Residues: CASSLNGPGEKLFF.

In regard to this clonotype: This could be a read error, since a much larger clone is one nucleotide away. V usage is TRBV7-4 and J usage is TRBJ2-2, with 8 nucleotides matching TRBD2. The CDR3 runs to 15 residues. The germline gives CDR1 SGHVT, CDR2 SQSDAQ. In nucleotides, the CDR3 is TGTGCTAGTGGTTTGTCGGGAGGGGCTCGAGGGGAGCTGTTTTTT. It yields the protein CASGLSGGARGELFF.

The chain has TRBV12-3 or TRBV12-4 and TRBJ1-1; D remains unclear. The CDR3 length is 13 residues. V dropped 9 bases and J dropped 7 bases, with 18 bases sitting between them. This chain's CDR3 is CARSLGVAGEAFF. The CDR3 DNA reads TGTGCCAGGAGTCTCGGGGTGGCGGGTGAAGCTTTCTTT.

As regards this clonotype: Germline is not matched at one junction end, which may reflect a read error. The rearrangement uses TRBV7-8 and TRBJ1-2, with 10 bases identical to TRBD1. The CDR3 totals 13 residues. Germline assignment: CDR1 SGHVS and CDR2 FQNEAQ. CDR3 protein: CASSCGTGDGSTF. CDR3 DNA sequence: TGTGCCAGCAGCTGTGGGACAGGGGATGGCTCCACCTTC. Variable domain in full (rest from reference TRBV7-8 and TRBJ1-2): GAGVSQSPRYKVAKRGQDVALRCDPISGHVSLFWYQQALGQGPEFLTYFQNEAQLDKSGLPSDRFFAERPEGSVSTLKIQRTQQEDSAVYLCASSCGTGDGSTFGSGTRLTVV.

About this clonotype itself: A read error is likely, as this CDR3 ends without the conserved phenylalanine or tryptophan. No DNA is shown, since the ends of the CDR3 on it are uncertain; the CDR3 is the one TCRdb lists. The chain is built from TRBV7-2 and TRBJ1-2; TRBD1, as called in the table, went unchecked against the DNA. Germline-derived CDR1 and CDR2 are SGHTA and FQGNSA. The CDR3 totals 13 residues, both ends included. The CDR3 sequence: CASSITGGRDNEQ.

On this clonotype: A read error may account for a junction end that differs from germline. The rearrangement joins TRBV19 to TRBJ2-3; D perhaps matches TRBD2 (6 bases). This CDR3 has 15 amino acids. CDR1 is LNHDA and CDR2 is SQIVND in the germline V gene (reference sequence). CDR3 nucleotides: TGTGCCAATAGTATAGGGCAGGGAGGTACAGATACGCAGTATTTT. Translation gives CANSIGQGGTDTQYF.

The chain combines TRBV5-1 with TRBJ2-7; 11 positions agree with TRBD1. The J call may be mistaken, given a closer DNA end match to TRBJ2-5. The CDR3 runs 15 residues. The germline V gene encodes CDR1 SGHRS and CDR2 YFSETQ. The CDR3 here is CASSPRTGGEETQYF. The CDR3 nucleotides read TGCGCCAGCAGCCCCAGGACAGGGGGCGAAGAGACCCAGTACTTC.

The J gene is TRBJ1-5, the V gene TRBV20-1; 7 bases map to TRBD1. The CDR3 has 12 amino acids. Germline CDR1 and CDR2: DFQATT and SNEGSKA (reference sequence). The V and J ends lost 5 bases and 6 bases, in that order; junction bases with no gene match: 4. The CDR3 region is CSALGGGQPQHF. The CDR3 bases are TGCAGTGCTCTAGGGGGCGGTCAGCCCCAGCATTTT.

The V gene is TRBV29-1, the J gene TRBJ2-7; D uncertain. Germline V lookup: CDR1 SQVTM, CDR2 ANQGSEA. This CDR3 is built from 13 residues. V was pared by 4 bases and J by 4 bases, with 14 bases between. The CDR3 nucleotides are TGCAGCGTTGTAGCCGGAATGTCGTACGAGCAGTACTTC. Translated, it gives CSVVAGMSYEQYF.

The rearrangement links TRBV7-2 to TRBJ2-1, with D perhaps matching TRBD1 (6 bases). This CDR3 region has 13 residues. Between the trimmed V and J ends, which lost 4 bases and 16 bases, there was a span of 20 bases. The germline V gene has CDR1 SGHTA and CDR2 FQGNSA. The CDR3 loop reads CASSSTGYNGPFF. The CDR3, as DNA: TGTGCCAGCAGCTCAACAGGGTACAATGGGCCATTCTTC.

J is TRBJ1-5 and V is TRBV11-1; 7 bases line up with TRBD1. In germline, CDR1 is SGHAT, CDR2 FQDESV (reference sequence). V shed 4 bases, J shed 8 bases, and the junction held 5 bases outside the gene matches. This CDR3 contains 13 residues. DNA for the CDR3: TGTGCCAGCAGCTCGACCGGGACAGAGCCCCAGCATTTT. This gives the protein CASSSTGTEPQHF.

In the case of this clonotype: One junction end does not reproduce the germline sequence, and a read error may be involved. The V and J genes are TRBV7-8 and TRBJ2-3; 9 bases are shared with TRBD1. This CDR3 is 14 amino acids long. CDR1 is SGHVS, CDR2 FQNEAQ, per germline. Written as DNA, the CDR3 is TGTGCCATCAGCGACAGGGGGAACAAAGATACCCAGTACTTT. Its translation is CAISDRGNKDTQYF.

This clonotype was recorded once. V gene TRBV7-3 combines with J gene TRBJ1-4, with D perhaps TRBD1 (5 bases). With 3 bases removed from V and 11 bases from J, the gap between germline ends came to 19 bases. Germline assignment: CDR1 SGHTA and CDR2 FQGTGA. This CDR3 has 15 residues. CDR3 protein: CASSLTRAAERKLFF. In DNA form, the CDR3 reads TGTGCCAGCAGCTTGACCAGGGCCGCAGAGAGGAAACTGTTTTTT.

The rearrangement uses TRBV20-1 and TRBJ2-7; tentative D call: TRBD2 (6 bases). Germline V gene lookup returns CDR1 DFQATT and CDR2 SNEGSKA (reference sequence). The CDR3 has 17 amino acids. Between the trimmed V and J ends, which lost 1 base and 2 bases, there was a span of 21 bases. Here the CDR3 DNA reads TGCAGTGCTAGAGGCGGGATAAGCACAGACAGAGCCTACGAGCAGTACTTC. Translation: CSARGGISTDRAYEQYF.

The J gene is TRBJ1-6, the V gene TRBV5-4; TRBD1 is a possible D gene (6 bases). The V end was cut by 3 bases, the J end by 5 bases, with 15 bases between. CDR1 is SGHNT, CDR2 YYREEE, per germline (reference sequence). The CDR3 runs to 16 residues. The CDR3 DNA reads TGTGCCAGCAGCTCTGTAGGGGGGGACAATAATTCACCCCTCCACTTT. This encodes CASSSVGGDNNSPLHF. Complete variable domain (other parts from reference TRBV5-4 and TRBJ1-6): ETGVTQSPTHLIKTRGQQVTLRCSSQSGHNTVSWYQQALGQGPQFIFQYYREEENGRGNFPPRFSGLQFPNYSSELNVNALELDDSALYLCASSSVGGDNNSPLHFGNGTRLTVT.

This chain joins TRBV11-2 and TRBJ1-3; no reliable D call. The ends were cut back, 7 bases at V and 0 bases at J, with 16 bases in the middle. Looked up from germline, CDR1 is SGHAT and CDR2 is FQNNGV. The length of the CDR3 is 16 residues. This CDR3 reads CASNSFSGNSGNTIYF. CDR3 bases: TGTGCCAGCAACTCCTTTAGCGGTAACTCTGGAAACACCATATATTTT.

Remarks on this clonotype: The CDR3 end shows no conserved phenylalanine or tryptophan, and so a read error is likely. V gene TRBV12-3 or TRBV12-4 combines with J gene TRBJ1-2; D not resolved. CDR3 length: 16 amino acids. The ends were cut back, 6 bases at V and 4 bases at J, with 21 bases in the middle. For the CDR3, the DNA is TGTGCCAGCAGGGCTTCCCCTGGTACGGCGGGCTATGGCTACACCTCC. This translates into CASRASPGTAGYGYTS.

This clonotype was observed a single time. The CDR3 does not end in the conserved phenylalanine or tryptophan, so this is likely a read error. The limits of the CDR3 on the DNA are not certain, so only TCRdb's listed CDR3 is given. The rearrangement links TRBV2 to TRBJ2-7; the table's D gene call, TRBD1, was not cross checked with the DNA. The length of the CDR3 is 11 amino acids, counting both ends. Germline V gene lookup returns CDR1 SNHLY and CDR2 FYNNEI. CDR3 amino acids: CATRVRAKKHS.

Only one count was recorded for this clonotype. The chain uses TRBV9 and TRBJ1-5, with D possibly being TRBD1 (5 bases). CDR1 and CDR2 from the germline V gene are SGDLS and YYNGEE. The V end lost 4 bases, the J end lost 4 bases, and 12 bases lay between the germline ends. This CDR3 comprises 14 residues. CDR3 in amino acids: CASSLAGENQPQHF. As DNA, the CDR3 is TGTGCCAGCAGCTTAGCGGGGGAAAATCAGCCCCAGCATTTT.

The table lists this clonotype with a count of one. Likely a read error: the CDR3 ends without its conserved phenylalanine or tryptophan. The DNA is omitted, as the CDR3 cannot be located on it reliably, and the CDR3 follows TCRdb's listing. V gene TRBV2 combines with J gene TRBJ1-4. The germline CDR1 and CDR2 sequences are SNHLY and FYNNEI. The CDR3 is 15 residues long, ends included. CDR3 loop: CASSKGPSNTEALFG.

As DNA, the CDR3 is TGTGCCAGCAGCTTAGTTCATGACGACACCCAGTACTTC. Translating it yields CASSLVHDDTQYF. This chain joins TRBV7-4 and TRBJ2-5, with unresolved D. Trimming left V 1 base short and J 8 bases short, with 11 bases between. Germline V gives CDR1 SGHVT, CDR2 SQSDAQ. The CDR3 contains 13 residues.

This chain uses TRBV5-1 with TRBJ1-3; D ambiguous. Germline values: CDR1 SGHRS, CDR2 YFSETQ. V was clipped by 4 bases and J by 0 bases, with 11 bases between them. The CDR3 loop spans 15 amino acids. The DNA for the CDR3 is TGCGCCAGCAGCGTGACACCGGTCTCTGGAAACACCATATATTTT. This encodes CASSVTPVSGNTIYF.

This clonotype was recorded many times. The CDR3 sequence: CASSLVQGYGYTF. The DNA of the CDR3 is TGTGCCAGCAGCTTGGTACAGGGCTATGGCTACACCTTC. The rearrangement joins TRBV5-5 to TRBJ1-2; TRBD1 is a possible D gene (6 bases). The CDR3 has 13 amino acids. Germline CDR1 is SGHKS and CDR2 is YYEKEE (reference sequence). The germline V and J ends were trimmed by 0 bases and 4 bases, with 7 bases remaining between them.

The chain employs TRBV20-1 and TRBJ1-1, with D hard to call. The V end lost 5 bases, the J end lost 9 bases, and 19 bases lay between the germline ends. Germline V CDR1 and CDR2: DFQATT, SNEGSKA (reference sequence). This CDR3 has 13 residues. The CDR3 DNA reads as TGCAGTGCTGGCCTGATAGGGTGCGAGAAAGCTTTCTTT. Protein: CSAGLIGCEKAFF.